The 21 T cell receptor beta chains listed next were all sequenced from one sample in a study of CD8 T cells in Susac syndrome. A quantity of roughly 0.5 to 1 ug RNA underwent reverse transcription using random hexamers. One entry per CDR3 protein results from TCRdb running MiXCR on the immunoSEQ multiplex PCR reads. The data show about 90,000 distinct CDR3 sequences, with approximately 92% seen just once and 0.32% held by the top ten. Sequencing was done on a sample of CD8+ T cells from PBMCs. These receptors were taken from a human donor in good health.

The chain employs TRBV4-1 and TRBJ2-7; possibly TRBD1 for D (5 bases). Trimming pared 3 bases from V and 1 base from J, leaving 13 bases between. This CDR3 has 15 amino acids. The germline CDR1 and CDR2 sequences are MGHRA and YSYEKL. In DNA, the CDR3 is TGCGCCAGCAGCCAGGGGCAGGACCTTTCCTACGAGCAGTACTTC. Translating it yields CASSQGQDLSYEQYF.

V is TRBV28 and J is TRBJ1-5; D ambiguous. Trimming removed 6 bases at V and 3 bases at J, with 9 bases between. Germline V gene lookup returns CDR1 MDHEN and CDR2 SYDVKM. This CDR3 contains 13 residues. The CDR3 coding sequence is TGTGCCAGCAGCATCCCCTTCAATCAGCCCCAGCATTTT. It encodes CASSIPFNQPQHF.

The gene calls are TRBV9 and TRBJ2-7; the D gene could be TRBD1 or TRBD2 (6 bases each). The CDR3 contains 15 residues. Germline CDR1 reads SGDLS; CDR2 reads YYNGEE. V shed 3 bases and J shed 3 bases, with 16 bases lying between them. This chain's CDR3 is CASSEGGGQSYEQYF. Written as DNA, the CDR3 is TGTGCCAGCAGCGAGGGGGGAGGACAGAGCTACGAGCAGTACTTC.

The chain carries TRBV11-2 and TRBJ2-7; D remains ambiguous. The germline V gene has CDR1 SGHAT and CDR2 FQNNGV. This CDR3 spans 14 amino acids. Trimming cost V 0 bases and J 6 bases, with 12 bases left between them. CDR3: CASSLDISWLEQYF. The CDR3 DNA follows: TGTGCCAGCAGCTTAGATATCAGTTGGCTCGAGCAGTACTTC.

The V and J genes are TRBV7-8 and TRBJ2-1; D may be TRBD1 (6 bases). The CDR3 is 15 residues long. In germline, CDR1 is SGHVS, CDR2 FQNEAQ. V dropped 5 bases and J dropped 5 bases, with 16 bases sitting between them. CDR3 DNA sequence: TGTGCCAGCAGCCCCCCGGACAGCAAACACAATGAGCAGTTCTTC. This sequence encodes CASSPPDSKHNEQFF.

This rearrangement joins TRBV7-8 to TRBJ2-7; TRBD1 might be the D (5 bases). CDR1 SGHVS and CDR2 FQNEAQ come from the germline V gene. V lost 5 bases, J lost 0 bases, and 8 bases lay in between. This CDR3 contains 13 residues. The CDR3 loop is CASSPDTSYEQYF. CDR3 coding DNA: TGTGCCAGCAGCCCGGACACCTCCTACGAGCAGTACTTC.

The J gene is TRBJ1-1, the V gene TRBV12-3 or TRBV12-4; D might be TRBD1 (5 bases). With 2 bases removed from V and 1 base from J, the gap between germline ends came to 11 bases. The CDR3 sequence is 15 residues long. In DNA, the CDR3 is TGTGCCAGCAGTTTAAGTTACGGGGGGAACACTGAAGCTTTCTTT. The encoded protein is CASSLSYGGNTEAFF.

The chain uses TRBV12-3 or TRBV12-4 and TRBJ2-1; D gene unclear. Between the trimmed V and J ends, which lost 6 bases and 7 bases, there was a span of 10 bases. This CDR3 region has 12 residues. The CDR3 DNA reads TGTGCCAGCAGCCCCATCTGGAATGAGCAGTTCTTC. As protein: CASSPIWNEQFF.

The chain employs TRBV7-2 and TRBJ1-6, with D uncertain. This CDR3 has 15 residues. The germline CDR1 and CDR2 sequences are SGHTA and FQGNSA. Trimming removed 3 bases from V and 9 bases from J, with 15 bases in between. As DNA, the CDR3 is TGTGCCAGCAGCTTGCTGGATGGAGGCGGTTCACCCCTCCACTTT. As protein: CASSLLDGGGSPLHF.

The chain employs TRBV10-3 and TRBJ2-1; the D call may be TRBD1 or TRBD2 (5 bases each). V was pared by 8 bases and J by 0 bases, with 8 bases between. This CDR3 is built from 13 residues. Looked up from germline, CDR1 is ENHRY and CDR2 is SYGVKD. The CDR3 DNA follows: TGTGCCATCGGGGACGTCTCCTACAATGAGCAGTTCTTC. It codes for CAIGDVSYNEQFF.

This chain joins TRBV7-3 and TRBJ2-1; TRBD2 matches at 10 bases. The J segment lost 9 bases and the V segment lost 5 bases, leaving 10 bases of the junction unmatched. This CDR3 contains 15 residues. Per the germline V gene, CDR1 is SGHTA and CDR2 is FQGTGA. The CDR3: CASSPSGGTSGEQFF. The CDR3 DNA follows: TGTGCCAGCAGCCCTAGCGGGGGCACTTCCGGTGAGCAGTTCTTC.

The CDR3 reads CASLGTDGYTF. For the CDR3, the DNA is TGTGCCAGCCTCGGGACGGATGGCTACACCTTC. V usage is TRBV9 and J usage is TRBJ1-2, with D possibly TRBD1 on 5 matching bases. Germline-derived CDR1 and CDR2 are SGDLS and YYNGEE. V lost 7 bases and J lost 6, with 10 bases in between. The CDR3 is 11 amino acids. The complete variable domain, with remaining parts taken from reference TRBV9 and TRBJ1-2, reads DSGVTQTPKHLITATGQRVTLRCSPRSGDLSVYWYQQSLDQGLQFLIQYYNGEERAKGNILERFSAQQFPDLHSELNLSSLELGDSALYFCASLGTDGYTFGSGTRLTVV.

The chain joins TRBV9 to TRBJ1-1, with unresolved D. The ends were cut back, 5 bases at V and 1 base at J, with 6 bases in the middle. Per germline, CDR1 SGDLS and CDR2 YYNGEE. This CDR3 has 12 amino acids. CDR3: CASRGSNTEAFF. The CDR3, as DNA: TGTGCCAGCAGGGGCTCGAACACTGAAGCTTTCTTT.

The chain recombines TRBV20-1 with TRBJ2-5; D perhaps matches TRBD2 (6 bases). This CDR3 has 14 residues. Germline loops: CDR1 DFQATT, CDR2 SNEGSKA (reference sequence). Trimming removed 0 bases from V and 2 bases from J, with 10 bases in between. CDR3 in DNA: TGCAGTGCTAGAGATTTGGGGGGTCAAGAGACCCAGTACTTC. Protein product: CSARDLGGQETQYF.

This chain connects TRBV12-3 or TRBV12-4 to TRBJ1-3; D uncertain. The CDR3 spans 15 residues. V gave up 1 base and J gave up 4 bases, with 11 bases separating them. CDR3 in amino acids: CASSLVAAGGNTIYF. CDR3 sequence (DNA): TGTGCCAGCAGTTTAGTCGCCGCGGGGGGAAACACCATATATTTT.

The chain has TRBV27 and TRBJ2-1; the D gene is possibly TRBD1 (5 bases). CDR1 and CDR2 (germline): MNHEY, SMNVEV (reference sequence). Trimming took off 6 bases at V and 8 bases at J, with 14 bases between the two ends. The CDR3 loop spans 13 amino acids. CDR3 region: CASSHRQHDEQFF. The CDR3 DNA follows: TGTGCCAGCAGCCACCGACAGCACGATGAGCAGTTCTTC.

The chain uses TRBV6-6 and TRBJ2-5; 8 bases are a match to TRBD2. There are 15 residues in the CDR3. The trim removed 2 bases at V and 0 bases at J, leaving 2 bases unmatched. The germline V gene encodes CDR1 MNHNY and CDR2 SVGAGI (reference sequence). CDR3 nucleotide sequence: TGTGCCAGCAGTTACGGACTAGCCGACCAAGAGACCCAGTACTTC. Translation: CASSYGLADQETQYF.

The chain uses TRBV30 and TRBJ2-5, with TRBD2 matching 8 bases. CDR1 GTSNPN and CDR2 SVGIG come from the germline V gene (reference sequence). The length of the CDR3 is 14 residues. V lost 4 bases to trimming and J lost 5 bases; unmatched junction nucleotides: 9. In nucleotides, the CDR3 is TGTGCCTGGACCCTAGCGGGCCCGGGGGAGACCCAGTACTTC. Its translation is CAWTLAGPGETQYF.

This clonotype has only a few counts. The chain recombines TRBV13 with TRBJ2-3; D gene ambiguous. The CDR3 contains 11 residues. Trimming removed 5 bases at V and 4 bases at J, with 4 bases between. Per germline, CDR1 PRHDT and CDR2 FYEKMQ (reference sequence). This CDR3 reads CASSQSDTQYF. CDR3 in DNA: TGTGCCAGCAGCCAGTCAGATACGCAGTATTTT. Variable domain in full (rest from reference TRBV13 and TRBJ2-3): AAGVIQSPRHLIKEKRETATLKCYPIPRHDTVYWYQQGPGQDPQFLISFYEKMQSDKGSIPDRFSAQQFSDYHSELNMSSLELGDSALYFCASSQSDTQYFGPGTRLTVL.

The rearrangement links TRBV6-2 or TRBV6-3 to TRBJ1-1; tentatively, D is TRBD1 (5 bases). The germline V gene has CDR1 MNHEY and CDR2 SVGEGT. The CDR3 runs to 16 residues. The ends were cut back, 4 bases at V and 1 base at J, with 16 bases in the middle. The CDR3 sequence: CASSFGLTGGNTEAFF. In DNA form, the CDR3 reads TGTGCCAGCAGTTTTGGGCTTACGGGGGGGAACACTGAAGCTTTCTTT.

The chain carries TRBV7-9 and TRBJ2-2; possibly TRBD1 or TRBD2 for D (5 bases each). In germline, CDR1 is SEHNR, CDR2 FQNEAQ (reference sequence). The CDR3 length is 15 residues. The ends were cut back, 3 bases at V and 4 bases at J, with 12 bases in the middle. In nucleotides, the CDR3 is TGTGCCAGCAGCTTTCCCGGGGCCCGCACCGGGGAGCTGTTTTTT. Translation: CASSFPGARTGELFF.